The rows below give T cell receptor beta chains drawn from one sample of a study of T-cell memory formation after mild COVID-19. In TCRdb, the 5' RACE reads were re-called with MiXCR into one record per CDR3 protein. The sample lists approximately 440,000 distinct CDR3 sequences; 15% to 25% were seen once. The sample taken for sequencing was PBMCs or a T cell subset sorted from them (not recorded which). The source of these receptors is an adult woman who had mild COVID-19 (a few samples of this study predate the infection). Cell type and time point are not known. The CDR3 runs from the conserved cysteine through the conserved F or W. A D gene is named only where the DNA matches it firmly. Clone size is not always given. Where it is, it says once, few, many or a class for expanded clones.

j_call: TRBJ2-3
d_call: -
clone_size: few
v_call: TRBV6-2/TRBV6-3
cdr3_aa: CASSYSYWSQDTQYF
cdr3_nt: TGTGCCAGCAGTTACTCCTACTGGAGCCAAGATACGCAGTATTTT

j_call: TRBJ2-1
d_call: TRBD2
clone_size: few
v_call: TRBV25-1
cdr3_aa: CASSDLGLAREQFF
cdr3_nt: TGTGCCAGCAGTGACCTCGGACTAGCGAGGGAGCAGTTCTTC

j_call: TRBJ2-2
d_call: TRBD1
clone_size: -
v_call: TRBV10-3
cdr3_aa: CAISTGVTGELFF
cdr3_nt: TGTGCCATCAGTACAGGGGTTACCGGGGAGCTGTTTTTT

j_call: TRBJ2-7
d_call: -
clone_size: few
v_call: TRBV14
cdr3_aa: CASSQDQLNYEQYF
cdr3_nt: TGTGCCAGCAGCCAAGATCAACTCAACTACGAGCAGTACTTC

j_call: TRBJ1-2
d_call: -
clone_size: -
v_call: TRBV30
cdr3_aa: CACTGIGYTF
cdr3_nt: TGTGCCTGCACCGGGATAGGCTACACCTTC

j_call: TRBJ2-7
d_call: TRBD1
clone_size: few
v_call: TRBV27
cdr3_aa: CASTRGTGVSYEQYF
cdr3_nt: TGTGCCAGCACCCGAGGGACAGGGGTCTCCTACGAGCAGTACTTC

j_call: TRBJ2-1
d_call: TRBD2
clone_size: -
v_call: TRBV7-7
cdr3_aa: CASSTGLAGEQFF
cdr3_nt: TGTGCTAGCAGCACGGGACTAGCGGGGGAGCAGTTCTTC

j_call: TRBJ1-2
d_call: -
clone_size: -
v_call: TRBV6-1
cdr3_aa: CASSGPRDATRAGFGYTF
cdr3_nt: TGTGCCAGCAGTGGACCCCGGGACGCAACTCGGGCAGGGTTCGGCTACACCTTC

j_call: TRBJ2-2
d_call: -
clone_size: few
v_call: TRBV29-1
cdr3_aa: CSVTSGETNTGELFF
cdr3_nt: TGCAGCGTCACGTCGGGGGAGACGAACACCGGGGAGCTGTTTTTT

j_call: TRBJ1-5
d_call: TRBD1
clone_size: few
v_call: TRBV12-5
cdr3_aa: CASGFPDREYSNQPQHF
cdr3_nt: TGTGCTAGTGGTTTCCCGGACAGGGAATATAGCAATCAGCCCCAGCATTTT

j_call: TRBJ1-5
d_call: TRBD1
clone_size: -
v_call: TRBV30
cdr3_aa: CAWSGQTNQPQHF
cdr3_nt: TGTGCCTGGTCGGGACAGACGAATCAGCCCCAGCATTTT

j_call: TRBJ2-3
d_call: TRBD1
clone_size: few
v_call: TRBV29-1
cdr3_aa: CSVEETGGWTDTQYF
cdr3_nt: TGCAGCGTTGAGGAGACAGGGGGCTGGACAGATACGCAGTATTTT

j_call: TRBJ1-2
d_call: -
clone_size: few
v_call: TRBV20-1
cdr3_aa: CSARNRGGYTF
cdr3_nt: TGCAGTGCTAGAAACCGAGGTGGCTACACCTTC

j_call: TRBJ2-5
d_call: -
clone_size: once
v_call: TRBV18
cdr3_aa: CASFGQTETQYF
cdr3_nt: TGTGCCAGCTTCGGACAGACGGAGACCCAGTACTTC

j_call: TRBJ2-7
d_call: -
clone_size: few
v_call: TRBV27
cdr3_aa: CASSSDTYSYEQYF
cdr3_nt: TGTGCCAGCAGTTCGGACACTTACTCCTACGAGCAGTACTTC

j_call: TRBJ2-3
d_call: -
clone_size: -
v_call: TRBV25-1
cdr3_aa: CASSEPPTDTQYF
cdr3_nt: TGTGCCAGCAGTGAACCCCCCACAGATACGCAGTATTTT

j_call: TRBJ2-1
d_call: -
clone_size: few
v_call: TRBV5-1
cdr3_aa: CASSLGQTSYNEQFF
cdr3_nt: TGCGCCAGCAGCTTGGGTCAAACGTCCTACAATGAGCAGTTCTTC

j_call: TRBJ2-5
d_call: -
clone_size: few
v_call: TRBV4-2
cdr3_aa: CASSQSGEGGGETQYF
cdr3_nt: TGTGCCAGCAGCCAGTCCGGAGAGGGGGGAGGAGAGACCCAGTACTTC

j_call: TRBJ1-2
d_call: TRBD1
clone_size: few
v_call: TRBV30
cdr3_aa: CAWIRDSGGYTF
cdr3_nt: TGTGCCTGGATTAGGGACAGTGGTGGCTACACCTTC

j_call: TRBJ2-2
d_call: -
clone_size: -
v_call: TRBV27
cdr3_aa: CASSLSGARNTGELFF
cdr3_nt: TGTGCCAGCAGTTTATCCGGGGCTCGGAACACCGGGGAGCTGTTTTTT

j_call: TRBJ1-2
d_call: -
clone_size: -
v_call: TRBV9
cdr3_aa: CASSGRGSGYTF
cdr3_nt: TGTGCCAGCAGCGGAAGGGGGAGCGGCTACACCTTC

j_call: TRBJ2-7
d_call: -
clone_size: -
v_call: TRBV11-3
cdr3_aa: CASSSSLYRSYEQYF
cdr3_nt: TGTGCCAGCAGCTCCAGCTTGTATCGGTCCTACGAGCAGTACTTC

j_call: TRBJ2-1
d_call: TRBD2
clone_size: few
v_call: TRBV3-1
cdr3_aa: CASSPPGTSTNEQFF
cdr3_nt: TGTGCCAGCAGCCCGCCCGGGACTAGCACGAATGAGCAGTTCTTC

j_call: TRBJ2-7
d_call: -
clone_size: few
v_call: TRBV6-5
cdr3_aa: CASSQDITYEQYF
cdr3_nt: TGTGCCAGCAGTCAGGACATAACCTACGAGCAGTACTTC

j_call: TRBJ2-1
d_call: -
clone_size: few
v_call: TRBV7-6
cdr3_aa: CASSLLGGNEQFF
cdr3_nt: TGTGCCAGCAGCTTGCTAGGGGGGAATGAGCAGTTCTTC

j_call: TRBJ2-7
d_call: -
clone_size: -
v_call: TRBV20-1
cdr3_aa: CSATVGIYEQYF
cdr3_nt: TGCAGTGCTACCGTAGGGATTTACGAGCAGTACTTC

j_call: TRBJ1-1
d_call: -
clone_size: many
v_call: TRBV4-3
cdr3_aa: CASSQSGVTEAFF
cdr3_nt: TGCGCCAGCAGCCAGTCGGGGGTGACTGAAGCTTTCTTT

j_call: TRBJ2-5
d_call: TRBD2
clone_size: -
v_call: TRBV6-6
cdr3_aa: CASKTGGLETETQYF
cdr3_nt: TGTGCCAGCAAGACTGGGGGACTAGAGACGGAGACCCAGTACTTC

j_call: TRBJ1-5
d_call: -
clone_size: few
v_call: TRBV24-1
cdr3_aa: CATSATGSSNQPQHF
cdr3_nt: TGTGCCACCAGTGCTACAGGGAGTTCAAATCAGCCCCAGCATTTT

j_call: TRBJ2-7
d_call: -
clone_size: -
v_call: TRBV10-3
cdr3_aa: CAISGVDSSYEQYF
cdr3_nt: TGTGCCATCAGTGGGGTCGATAGCTCCTACGAGCAGTACTTC

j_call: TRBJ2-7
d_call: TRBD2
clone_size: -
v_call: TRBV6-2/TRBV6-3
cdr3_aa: CASSRTGSGSYEQYF
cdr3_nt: TGTGCCAGCAGCCGAACAGGTAGCGGGAGTTACGAGCAGTACTTC

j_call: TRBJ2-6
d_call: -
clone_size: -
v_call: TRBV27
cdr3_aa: CASSFRAGVLTF
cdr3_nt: TGTGCCAGCAGTTTTCGGGCAGGGGTCCTGACTTTC

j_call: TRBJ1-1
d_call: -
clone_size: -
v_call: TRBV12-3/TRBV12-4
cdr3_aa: CASSTENTEAFF
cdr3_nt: TGTGCCAGCAGTACAGAGAACACTGAAGCTTTCTTT

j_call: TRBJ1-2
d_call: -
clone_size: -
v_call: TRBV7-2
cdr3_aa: CAIPAPGIVKGYGCTF
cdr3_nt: -

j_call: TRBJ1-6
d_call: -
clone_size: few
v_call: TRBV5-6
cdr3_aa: CASSPDQNSPLHF
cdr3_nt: TGTGCCAGCAGCCCCGACCAGAACTCACCCCTCCACTTT

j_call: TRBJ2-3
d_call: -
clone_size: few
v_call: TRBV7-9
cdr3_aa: CASSPRVGTDTQYF
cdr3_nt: TGTGCCAGCAGCCCCCGTGTGGGCACAGATACGCAGTATTTT

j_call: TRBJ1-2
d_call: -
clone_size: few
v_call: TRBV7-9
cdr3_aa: CASSLREPGGGYTF
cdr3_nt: TGTGCCAGCAGCTTAAGGGAGCCGGGAGGTGGCTACACCTTC

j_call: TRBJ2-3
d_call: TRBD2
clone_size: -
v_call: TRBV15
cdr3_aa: CATSREGRREDTQYF
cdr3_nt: TGTGCCACCAGCAGAGAAGGACGGCGGGAGGATACGCAGTATTTT

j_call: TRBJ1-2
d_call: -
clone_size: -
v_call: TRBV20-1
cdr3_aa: CSAERGIYGYTF
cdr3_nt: TGCAGTGCTGAAAGGGGAATCTATGGCTACACCTTC

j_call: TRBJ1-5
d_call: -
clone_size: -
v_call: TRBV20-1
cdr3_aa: CSAPQASSNQPQHF
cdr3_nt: TGCAGTGCTCCTCAGGCCAGCAGCAATCAGCCCCAGCATTTT

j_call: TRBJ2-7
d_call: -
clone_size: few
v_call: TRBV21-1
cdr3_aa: CASSALEQYF
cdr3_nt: TGTGCCAGCAGCGCTTTAGAGCAGTACTTC

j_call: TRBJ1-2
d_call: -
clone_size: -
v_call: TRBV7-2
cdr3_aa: CASSFRTDDGYTF
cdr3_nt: TGTGCCAGCAGCTTCCGGACAGACGATGGCTACACCTTC

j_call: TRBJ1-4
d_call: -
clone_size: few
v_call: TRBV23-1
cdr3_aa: CASSQCYRAIGEKLFF
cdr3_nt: TGCGCCAGCAGTCAATGCTACCGGGCGATCGGGGAAAAACTGTTTTTT

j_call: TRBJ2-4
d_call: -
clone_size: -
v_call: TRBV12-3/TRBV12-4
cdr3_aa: CASSFRPLTRKNIQYF
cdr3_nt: TGTGCCAGCAGTTTCCGCCCCTTGACACGAAAAAACATTCAGTACTTC

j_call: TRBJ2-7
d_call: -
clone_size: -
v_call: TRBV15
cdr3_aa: CATSRDYYEQYF
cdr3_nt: TGTGCCACCAGCAGAGACTACTACGAGCAGTACTTC

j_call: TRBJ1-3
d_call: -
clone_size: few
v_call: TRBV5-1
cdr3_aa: CASSETERGNTIYF
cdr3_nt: TGCGCCAGCAGCGAGACCGAAAGGGGAAACACCATATATTTT

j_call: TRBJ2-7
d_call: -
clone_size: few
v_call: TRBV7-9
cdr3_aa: CASSLASGNEQYF
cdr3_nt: TGTGCCAGCAGCTTAGCGTCAGGGAACGAGCAGTACTTC

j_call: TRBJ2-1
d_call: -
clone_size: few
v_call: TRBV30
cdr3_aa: CAWSVGMGGRTNEQFF
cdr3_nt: TGTGCCTGGAGTGTCGGAATGGGGGGAAGGACGAATGAGCAGTTCTTC

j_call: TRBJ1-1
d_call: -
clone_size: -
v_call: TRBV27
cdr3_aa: CASSLLGKRSEAFF
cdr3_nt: TGTGCCAGCAGTTTACTCGGTAAGAGGTCTGAAGCTTTCTTT

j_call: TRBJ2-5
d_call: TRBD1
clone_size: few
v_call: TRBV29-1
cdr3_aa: CSVEWDRGPQETQYF
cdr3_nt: TGCAGCGTTGAATGGGACAGGGGGCCCCAAGAGACCCAGTACTTC

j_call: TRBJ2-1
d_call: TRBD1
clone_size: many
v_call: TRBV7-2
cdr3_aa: CASSSDRGSYNEQFF
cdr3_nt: TGTGCCAGCAGCTCCGACAGGGGCTCCTACAATGAGCAGTTCTTC

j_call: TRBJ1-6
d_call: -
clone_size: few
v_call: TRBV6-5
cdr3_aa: CASSYSVARGDSPLHF
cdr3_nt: TGTGCCAGCAGTTACTCGGTCGCTCGAGGGGATTCACCCCTCCACTTT

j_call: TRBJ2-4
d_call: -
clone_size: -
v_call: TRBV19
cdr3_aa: CASSRRPNIQYF
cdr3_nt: TGTGCCAGTAGTCGGAGGCCAAACATTCAGTACTTC